The entry below describes one T cell receptor (beta chain). The antigen is not known. TCRdb recomputed calls from the 5' RACE reads with MiXCR, one row per CDR3 protein. The sample has over 110,000 distinct CDR3 sequences; 7.7% are singletons. The data were obtained in a study of T cells after yellow fever vaccination. Findings and limits, study-wide: Post-booster repertoires again held most primary-vaccination clones (96% CD4, over 80% CD8). Researchers noted that a small share of clonotypes showed up in both CD4 and CD8 compartments.

The germline V gene encodes CDR1 DFQATT and CDR2 SNEGSKA (reference sequence). J gave up 2 bases and V 2 bases, and 9 bases lay outside the gene matches. The CDR3 runs to 16 residues. The receptor comes from a man aged 25 to 40 who received the YFV17D yellow fever vaccine. The V call is TRBV20-1, the J call TRBJ2-7; 10 bases align to TRBD2. The sample in question was CD4+ T cells sorted from PBMCs, obtained 5 days after the yellow fever booster vaccination. CDR3 loop: CSARRSGRARTYEQYF. The CDR3 coding sequence is TGCAGTGCTAGACGGAGCGGGAGGGCCAGGACCTACGAGCAGTACTTC.